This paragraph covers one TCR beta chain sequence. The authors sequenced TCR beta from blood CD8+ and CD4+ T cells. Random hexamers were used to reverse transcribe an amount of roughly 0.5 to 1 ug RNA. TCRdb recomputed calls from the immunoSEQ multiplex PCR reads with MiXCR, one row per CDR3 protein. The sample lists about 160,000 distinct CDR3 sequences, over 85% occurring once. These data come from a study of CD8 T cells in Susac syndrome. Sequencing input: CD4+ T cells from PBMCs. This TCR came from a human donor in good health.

CDR3 sequence (DNA): TGCAGTGCTACGGGACTAGGAAGACCTTACGAGCAGTACTTC. Protein sequence: CSATGLGRPYEQYF. The chain couples TRBV20-1 to TRBJ2-7, with 8 positions matching TRBD2. This CDR3 region has 14 residues. Germline V gives CDR1 DFQATT, CDR2 SNEGSKA (reference sequence). The V and J ends lost 4 bases and 4 bases, in that order; junction bases with no gene match: 9.